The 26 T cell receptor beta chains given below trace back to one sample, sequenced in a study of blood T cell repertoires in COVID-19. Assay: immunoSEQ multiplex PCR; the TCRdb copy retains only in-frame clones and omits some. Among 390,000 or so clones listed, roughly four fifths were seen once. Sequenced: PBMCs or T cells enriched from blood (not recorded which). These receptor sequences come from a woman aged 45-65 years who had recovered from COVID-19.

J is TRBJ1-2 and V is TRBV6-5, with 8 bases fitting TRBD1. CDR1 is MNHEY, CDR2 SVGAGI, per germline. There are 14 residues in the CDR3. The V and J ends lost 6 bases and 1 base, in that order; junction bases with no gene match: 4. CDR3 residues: CASRPTGVNYGYTF. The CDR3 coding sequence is TGTGCCAGCAGACCGACAGGGGTTAACTATGGCTACACCTTC.

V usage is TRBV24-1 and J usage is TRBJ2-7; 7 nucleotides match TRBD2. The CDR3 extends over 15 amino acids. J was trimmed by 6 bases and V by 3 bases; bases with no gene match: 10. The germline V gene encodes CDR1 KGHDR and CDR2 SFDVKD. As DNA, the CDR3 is TGTGCCACCAGTGATCCTCTAGCGGTAGGAATCGAGCAGTACTTC. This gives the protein CATSDPLAVGIEQYF.

CDR3 nucleotides: TGTGCCAGCAGCCAAACAGGGTGGAGAGGCAATCAGCCCCAGCATTTT. This gives the protein CASSQTGWRGNQPQHF. The V call is TRBV3-1 (or the pseudogene TRBV3-2), the J call TRBJ1-5; D perhaps matches TRBD1 (6 bases). In germline, CDR1 is LGHDT, CDR2 YNNKEL (reference sequence). This CDR3 comprises 16 residues. Trimming removed 2 bases from V and 2 bases from J, with 13 bases in between.

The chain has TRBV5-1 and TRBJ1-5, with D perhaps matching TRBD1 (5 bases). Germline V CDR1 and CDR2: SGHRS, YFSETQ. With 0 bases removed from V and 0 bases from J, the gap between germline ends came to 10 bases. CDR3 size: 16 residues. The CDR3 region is CASSLEGVGSNQPQHF. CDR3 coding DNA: TGCGCCAGCAGCTTGGAAGGGGTAGGTAGCAATCAGCCCCAGCATTTT.

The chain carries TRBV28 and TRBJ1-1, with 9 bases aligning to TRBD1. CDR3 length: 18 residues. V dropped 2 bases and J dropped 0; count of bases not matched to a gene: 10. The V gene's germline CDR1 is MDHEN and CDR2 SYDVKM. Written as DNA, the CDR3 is TGTGCCAGCAGTTTACCCGGGACAGGGTCTTTTGTGAACACTGAAGCTTTCTTT. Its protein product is CASSLPGTGSFVNTEAFF. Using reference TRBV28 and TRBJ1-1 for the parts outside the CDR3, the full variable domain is DVKVTQSSRYLVKRTGEKVFLECVQDMDHENMFWYRQDPGLGLRLIYFSYDVKMKEKGDIPEGYSVSREKKERFSLILESASTNQTSMYLCASSLPGTGSFVNTEAFFGQGTRLTVV.

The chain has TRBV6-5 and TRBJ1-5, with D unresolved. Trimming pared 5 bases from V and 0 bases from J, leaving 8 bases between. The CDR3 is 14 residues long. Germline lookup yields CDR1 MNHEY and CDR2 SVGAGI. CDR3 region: CASSQDYSNQPQHF. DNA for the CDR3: TGTGCCAGCAGTCAGGACTATAGCAATCAGCCCCAGCATTTT.

The CDR3 reads CASSLTGNQPQHF. The CDR3 nucleotides read TGTGCCAGCAGTTTAACGGGCAATCAGCCCCAGCATTTT. The genes are TRBV27 and TRBJ1-5, with unresolved D. The CDR3 runs 13 residues. The V end lost 2 bases, the J end lost 2 bases, and 4 bases lay between the germline ends. Per germline, CDR1 MNHEY and CDR2 SMNVEV (reference sequence).

The CDR3 sequence is CASSTRRTSAYEQYF. The CDR3 DNA is TGTGCCAGCAGCACCCGAAGGACTAGCGCCTACGAGCAGTACTTC. This chain links TRBV6-6 with TRBJ2-7; TRBD2 matches 9 bases. After removal of 6 bases from V and 2 bases from J, the junction contained 8 bases not matched to a gene. The CDR3 totals 15 residues. CDR1 and CDR2 from the germline V gene are MNHNY and SVGAGI (reference sequence).

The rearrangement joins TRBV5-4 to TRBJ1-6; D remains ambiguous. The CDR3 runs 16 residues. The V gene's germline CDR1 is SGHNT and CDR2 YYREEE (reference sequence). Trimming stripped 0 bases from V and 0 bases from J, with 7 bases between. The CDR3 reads CASSLDFSSYNSPLHF. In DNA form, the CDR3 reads TGTGCCAGCAGCTTGGACTTTAGCTCCTATAATTCACCCCTCCACTTT.

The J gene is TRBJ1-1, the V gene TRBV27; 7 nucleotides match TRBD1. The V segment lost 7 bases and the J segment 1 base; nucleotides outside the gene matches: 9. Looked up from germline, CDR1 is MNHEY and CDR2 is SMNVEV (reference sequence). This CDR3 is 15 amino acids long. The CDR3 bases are TGTGCCAGCATTAAAGGGGGCAGGGGGAACACTGAAGCTTTCTTT. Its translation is CASIKGGRGNTEAFF.

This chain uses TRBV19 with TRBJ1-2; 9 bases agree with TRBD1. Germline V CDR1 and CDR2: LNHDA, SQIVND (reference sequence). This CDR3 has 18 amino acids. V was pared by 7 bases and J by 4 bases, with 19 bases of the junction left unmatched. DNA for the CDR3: TGTGCCAGTACCCCAGCCCGGGACAGGGCGCCTCAAATCTATGGCTACACCTTC. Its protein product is CASTPARDRAPQIYGYTF.

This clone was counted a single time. CDR3 bases: TGCGCCAGCAGGTACACCCTGCTGAACACCGGGGAGCTGTTTTTT. Translated: CASRYTLLNTGELFF. The genes are TRBV4-3 and TRBJ2-2, with D hard to call. The germline CDR1 and CDR2 sequences are LGHNA and YSLEER. This CDR3 contains 15 residues. Trimming shortened V by 6 bases and J by 1 base, and 12 bases separated the two germline ends.

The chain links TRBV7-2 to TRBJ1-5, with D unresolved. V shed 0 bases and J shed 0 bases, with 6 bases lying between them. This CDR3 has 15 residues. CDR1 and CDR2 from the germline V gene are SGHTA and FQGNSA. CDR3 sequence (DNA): TGTGCCAGCAGCTTAGCTCTAGATAGCAATCAGCCCCAGCATTTT. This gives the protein CASSLALDSNQPQHF.

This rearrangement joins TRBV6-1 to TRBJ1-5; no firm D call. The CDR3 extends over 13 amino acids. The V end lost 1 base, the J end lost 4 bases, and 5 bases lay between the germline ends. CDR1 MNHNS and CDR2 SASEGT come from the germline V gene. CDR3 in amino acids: CASSEGANQPQHF. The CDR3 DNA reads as TGTGCCAGCAGTGAAGGGGCAAATCAGCCCCAGCATTTT.

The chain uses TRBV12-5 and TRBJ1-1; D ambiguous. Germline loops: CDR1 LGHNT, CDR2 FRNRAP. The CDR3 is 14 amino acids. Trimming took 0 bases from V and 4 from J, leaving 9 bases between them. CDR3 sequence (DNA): TGTGCTAGTGGTTTGGTACTTAAACCCACTGAAGCTTTCTTT. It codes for CASGLVLKPTEAFF.

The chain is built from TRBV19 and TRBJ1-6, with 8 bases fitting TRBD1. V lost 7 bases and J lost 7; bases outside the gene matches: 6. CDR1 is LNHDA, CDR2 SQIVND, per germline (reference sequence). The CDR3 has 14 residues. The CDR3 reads CASTKDRVNSPLHF. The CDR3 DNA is TGTGCCAGTACCAAGGACAGGGTGAATTCACCCCTCCACTTT.

CDR3 in amino acids: CASSSLPNPTGSGANVLTF. CDR3 nucleotides: TGTGCCAGCAGCAGCTTACCCAACCCCACAGGGTCTGGGGCCAACGTCCTGACTTTC. This chain connects TRBV11-2 to TRBJ2-6; D is perhaps TRBD1 (6 bases). V was clipped by 5 bases and J by 1 base, with 21 bases between them. Germline CDR1 SGHAT, CDR2 FQNNGV. The CDR3 runs 19 residues.

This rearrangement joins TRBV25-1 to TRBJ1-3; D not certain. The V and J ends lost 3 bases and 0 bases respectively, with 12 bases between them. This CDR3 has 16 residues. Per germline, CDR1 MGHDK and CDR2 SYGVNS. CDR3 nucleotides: TGTGCCAGCAGTGATCCGGTGAGCCCCTCTGGAAACACCATATATTTT. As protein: CASSDPVSPSGNTIYF.

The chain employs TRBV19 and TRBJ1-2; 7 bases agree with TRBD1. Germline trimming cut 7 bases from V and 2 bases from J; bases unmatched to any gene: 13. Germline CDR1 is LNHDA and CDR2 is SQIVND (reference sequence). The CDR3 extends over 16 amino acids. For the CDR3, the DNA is TGTGCCAGTACCGACTCAGACAGGGCCAGAAACTATGGCTACACCTTC. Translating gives CASTDSDRARNYGYTF.

The CDR3 DNA reads as TGTGCCAGTAGTTTCAGCTACGAGCAGTACTTC. As protein: CASSFSYEQYF. The gene calls are TRBV19 and TRBJ2-7; no definite D call. The ends were cut back, 5 bases at V and 3 bases at J, with 5 bases in the middle. CDR3 size: 11 residues. Germline V gives CDR1 LNHDA, CDR2 SQIVND (reference sequence).

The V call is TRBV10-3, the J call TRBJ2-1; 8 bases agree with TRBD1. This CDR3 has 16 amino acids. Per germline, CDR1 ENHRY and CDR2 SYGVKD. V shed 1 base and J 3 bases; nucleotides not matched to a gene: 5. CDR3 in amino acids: CAISEWTGTIYNEQFF. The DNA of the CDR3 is TGTGCCATCAGTGAGTGGACAGGGACAATCTACAATGAGCAGTTCTTC.

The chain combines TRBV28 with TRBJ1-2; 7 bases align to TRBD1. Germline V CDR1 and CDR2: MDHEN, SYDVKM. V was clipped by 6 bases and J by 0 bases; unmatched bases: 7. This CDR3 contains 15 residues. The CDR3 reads CASRYRGNSNYGYTF. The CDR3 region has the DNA TGTGCCAGCAGGTACAGGGGAAATTCTAACTATGGCTACACCTTC.

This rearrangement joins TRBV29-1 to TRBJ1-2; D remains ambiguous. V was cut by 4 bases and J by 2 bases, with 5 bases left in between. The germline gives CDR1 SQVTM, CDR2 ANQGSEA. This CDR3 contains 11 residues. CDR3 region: CSVARNYGYTF. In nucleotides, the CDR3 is TGCAGCGTTGCCAGGAACTATGGCTACACCTTC.

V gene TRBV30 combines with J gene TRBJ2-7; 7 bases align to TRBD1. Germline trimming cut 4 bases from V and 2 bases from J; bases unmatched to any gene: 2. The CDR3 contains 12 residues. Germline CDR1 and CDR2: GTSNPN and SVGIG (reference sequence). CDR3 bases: TGTGCCTGGAAACAGGGGACCTACGAGCAGTACTTC. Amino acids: CAWKQGTYEQYF.

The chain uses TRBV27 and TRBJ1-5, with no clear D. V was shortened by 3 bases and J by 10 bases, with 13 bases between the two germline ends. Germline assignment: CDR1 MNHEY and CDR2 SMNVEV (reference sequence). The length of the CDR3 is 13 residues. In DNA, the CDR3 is TGTGCCAGCAGTTTCTCGAGGGTGGAACCCCAGCATTTT. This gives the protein CASSFSRVEPQHF.

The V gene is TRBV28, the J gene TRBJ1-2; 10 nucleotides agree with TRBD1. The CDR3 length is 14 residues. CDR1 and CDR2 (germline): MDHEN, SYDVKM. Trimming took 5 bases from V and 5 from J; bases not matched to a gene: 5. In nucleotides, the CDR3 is TGTGCCAGCAGTCGGACAGGGGGTTCTTATGGCTACACCTTC. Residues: CASSRTGGSYGYTF.